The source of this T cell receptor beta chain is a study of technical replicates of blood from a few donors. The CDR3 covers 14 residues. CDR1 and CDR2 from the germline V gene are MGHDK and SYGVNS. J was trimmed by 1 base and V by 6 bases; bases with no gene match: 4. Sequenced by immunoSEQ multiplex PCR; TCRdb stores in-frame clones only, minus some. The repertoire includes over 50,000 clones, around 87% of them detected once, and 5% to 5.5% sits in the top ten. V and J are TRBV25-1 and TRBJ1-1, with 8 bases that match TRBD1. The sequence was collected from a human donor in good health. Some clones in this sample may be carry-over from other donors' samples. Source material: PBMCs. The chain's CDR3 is CASRETGANTEAFF. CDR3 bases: TGTGCCAGCAGGGAGACAGGGGCGAACACTGAAGCTTTCTTT.